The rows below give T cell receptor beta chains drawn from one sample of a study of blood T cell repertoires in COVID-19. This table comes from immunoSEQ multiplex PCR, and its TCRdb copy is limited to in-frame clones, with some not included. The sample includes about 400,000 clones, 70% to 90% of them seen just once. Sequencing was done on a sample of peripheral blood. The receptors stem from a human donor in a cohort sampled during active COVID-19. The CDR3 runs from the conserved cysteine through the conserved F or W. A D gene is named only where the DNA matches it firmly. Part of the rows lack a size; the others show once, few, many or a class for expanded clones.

TGTGCCTCATACCGGGACAACTCTTATGGCTACACCTTC	CASYRDNSYGYTF	NA	TRBV30	TRBJ1-2	NA
TGTGCCAGCAGCGAGGGACTAGCGGATTCCTACGAGCAGTACTTC	CASSEGLADSYEQYF	NA	TRBV9	TRBJ2-7	TRBD2
TGTGCCAGCAGTTACGTTGAGGTGGTCAATGAGCAGTTCTTC	CASSYVEVVNEQFF	few	TRBV6-5	TRBJ2-1	NA
TGTGCCAGCAGCTTGGACCCTTACCGGACAGGGGAGCTGTTTTTT	CASSLDPYRTGELFF	NA	TRBV5-4	TRBJ2-2	NA
TGTGCCAGCAGTGAGACAAGGGAGCTGTTTTTT	CASSETRELFF	NA	TRBV2	TRBJ2-2	NA
TGTGCCAGCAGCTTACTCGGGGGGGCCGATACGCAGTATTTT	CASSLLGGADTQYF	NA	TRBV11-2	TRBJ2-3	TRBD2
TGTGCCAGCCGTAAGCAGACAGGCTGGAACACTGAAGCTTTCTTT	CASRKQTGWNTEAFF	NA	TRBV19	TRBJ1-1	NA
TGTGCCAGCAGTCTCCGACTAGCGGGGAGATTAGGAAATGAGCAGTTCTTC	CASSLRLAGRLGNEQFF	NA	TRBV6-6	TRBJ2-1	TRBD2
TGTGCCAGTAGTAGTCCGTTGGGGAGCGGGGACGCGGCTACAGATACGCAGTATTTT	CASSSPLGSGDAATDTQYF	once	TRBV19	TRBJ2-3	TRBD2
TGTGCCAGCGGCAGAGAGGGCACTGAAGCTTTCTTT	CASGREGTEAFF	NA	TRBV7-9	TRBJ1-1	NA
TGTGCCAGCAGCGCACCAGGGGACGAGCAGTACTTC	CASSAPGDEQYF	NA	TRBV7-7	TRBJ2-7	NA
TGTGCCAGCAGCCAAGACGGGGGGCTAAGGGAGCAGTACTTC	CASSQDGGLREQYF	NA	TRBV3-1/TRBV3-2	TRBJ2-7	NA
TGTGCCAGCAGTTATAGGGACAGATATGAAAAACTGTTTTTT	CASSYRDRYEKLFF	NA	TRBV6-6	TRBJ1-4	TRBD1
TGCGCCAGCAGTCTGCAGGGTAGCGGGAGGCCCGAGCAGTACTTC	CASSLQGSGRPEQYF	NA	TRBV10-2	TRBJ2-7	TRBD2
TGTGCCTGGATTGGGCCCAACCTGGCCTCTGAAGCTTTCTTT	CAWIGPNLASEAFF	NA	TRBV30	TRBJ1-1	NA
TGTGCTAGCAGCCCAGGGACAGCTAGTGAAGCTTTCTTT	CASSPGTASEAFF	NA	TRBV7-7	TRBJ1-1	TRBD1
TGTGCCAGCGGCGGGCTTAAAGAGACCCAGTACTTC	CASGGLKETQYF	NA	TRBV28	TRBJ2-5	NA
TGTGCCAGCAGTCAGTCGGGGGACTATGGCTACACCTTC	CASSQSGDYGYTF	NA	TRBV12-3/TRBV12-4	TRBJ1-2	NA
TGTGCCAGCTCACCACCCCAGCGGGGGCCATCCTACGAGCAGTACTTC	CASSPPQRGPSYEQYF	NA	TRBV18	TRBJ2-7	TRBD2
TGTGCCAGCAGTTTCCGGGTGAACACTGAAGCTTTCTTT	CASSFRVNTEAFF	NA	TRBV12-3/TRBV12-4	TRBJ1-1	NA
TGTGCCAGCTTTCAGGACAGGGGATGGGAGACCCAGTACTTC	CASFQDRGWETQYF	NA	TRBV2	TRBJ2-5	TRBD1
TGTGCCAGCAGCCACCGAGCGGGAGACCGGAAACAGTTCTTC	CASSHRAGDRKQFF	NA	TRBV4-2	TRBJ2-1	TRBD2
TGCGCCAGCAGCCAACCCAGGGATATCGGCAGGGCTGGAGCTTTCTTT	CASSQPRDIGRAGAFF	NA	TRBV4-1	TRBJ1-1	NA
TGTGCCAGCAGCTTAGGGCCGACAGACGGACTGTTTTTT	CASSLGPTDGLFF	NA	TRBV7-8	TRBJ1-4	NA
TGTGCCAGTAGTAGGAGGACAGGGGGTCTTGAAAAACTGTTTTTT	CASSRRTGGLEKLFF	NA	TRBV19	TRBJ1-4	TRBD1
TGTGCCAGCAACTACCTTGAGAACACTGAAGCTTTCTTT	CASNYLENTEAFF	NA	TRBV6-6	TRBJ1-1	NA
TGTGCCAGCAGCGTAGGGCGGCCTCAAGAGACCCAGTACTTC	CASSVGRPQETQYF	NA	TRBV9	TRBJ2-5	NA
TGTGCCAGCAGGCCCAGGACTAGCGATGCCTACGAGCAGTACTTC	CASRPRTSDAYEQYF	NA	TRBV2	TRBJ2-7	TRBD2
TGCGCCAGCAGCTTGGTGCAGGGAGAGACCCAGTACTTC	CASSLVQGETQYF	NA	TRBV5-1	TRBJ2-5	NA
TGTGCCAGCAAAGGACTAGCGTCTACAGATACGCAGTATTTT	CASKGLASTDTQYF	NA	TRBV2	TRBJ2-3	TRBD2
TGTGCCAACCGACAGGAACCAGAATCACCCCTCCACTTT	CANRQEPESPLHF	NA	TRBV10-3	TRBJ1-6	NA
TGTGCCAGCAGTTTAACAGCAGGAGATACGCAGTATTTT	CASSLTAGDTQYF	NA	TRBV12-3/TRBV12-4	TRBJ2-3	NA
TGTGCCAGCAGCCCCGGGACAGACACCCTAATTCAGTACTTC	CASSPGTDTLIQYF	NA	TRBV11-1	TRBJ2-4	TRBD1
TGTGCCAGCAGCATTAGTCCGGTCGGGTCCCAGTACTTC	CASSISPVGSQYF	NA	TRBV5-6	TRBJ2-5	NA
TGTGCCAGTAGTAGGGCAGGGGGCGCAAACGGGGAGCTGTTTTTT	CASSRAGGANGELFF	many	TRBV19	TRBJ2-2	TRBD1
TGTGCCATCCGGGGGAAAGGCTACGAGCAGTACTTC	CAIRGKGYEQYF	NA	TRBV27	TRBJ2-7	NA
TGCGCCAGCAGCTTTAACAGTAACTATGGCTACACCTTC	CASSFNSNYGYTF	few	TRBV5-1	TRBJ1-2	NA
TGTGCCAGCAGTTCACAAAACACCGGGGAGCTGTTTTTT	CASSSQNTGELFF	NA	TRBV27	TRBJ2-2	NA
TGTGCCAGCAGCCAAGACAGGGACACTGAAGCTTTCTTT	CASSQDRDTEAFF	NA	TRBV11-2	TRBJ1-1	TRBD1
TGTGCCAGCTCACCCCCTCCTGCGAGGGAGACCCAGTACTTC	CASSPPPARETQYF	NA	TRBV18	TRBJ2-5	NA
TGCGCCAGCAGCTTGGAGTTAGCGGCTAGCACAGATACGCAGTATTTT	CASSLELAASTDTQYF	NA	TRBV5-1	TRBJ2-3	NA
TGTGCCTGGAATCTGGACAGGGGACTCTACGAGCAGTACTTC	CAWNLDRGLYEQYF	NA	TRBV30	TRBJ2-7	TRBD1
TGTGCCTTGGACAGGTACAATGAAAAACTGTTTTTT	CALDRYNEKLFF	NA	TRBV30	TRBJ1-4	TRBD1
TGTGCCAGCAGTTACAGGGACCAGAACACTGAAGCTTTCTTT	CASSYRDQNTEAFF	few	TRBV27	TRBJ1-1	NA
TGTTATAACCCGGGACTAGCGAGGGGGGGCACAGATACGCAGTATTTT	CYNPGLARGGTDTQYF	NA	TRBV19	TRBJ2-3	TRBD2
TGTGCCAGCCGCGAAACCGGGACTAGCGGGACACTAGACTACGAGCAGTACTTC	CASRETGTSGTLDYEQYF	few	TRBV28	TRBJ2-7	TRBD2
TGTGCCTGGAAGGGGGCGCGTAGGGAAAAACTGTTTTTT	CAWKGARREKLFF	NA	TRBV30	TRBJ1-4	TRBD1